The source of this T cell receptor (beta chain) is a study of shared clonotypes between healthy human individuals. About the research overall: The cohort comprised a couple of women and a few men. Their ages spanned 18 to 49 years. Broader study findings: In this cohort, only blood was sampled, and tissue repertoires likely differ.

Genomic DNA belonging to each subset was distributed in equal measure over several immunoSEQ plates. The method was immunoSEQ multiplex PCR; TCRdb's version includes in-frame clones alone and lacks a portion of them. Here the sample spans about 330,000 clones, roughly 70% being singletons. Notes on this clone: Its target is not known.

CDR1 is MDHEN, CDR2 SYDVKM, per germline. With V trimmed by 8 bases and J by 1 base, 8 bases remained unmatched. This CDR3 region has 15 residues. The sample taken for sequencing was memory CD4+ T cells sorted from blood. Subset reported: CD45RA-negative fraction. This TCR derives from a young man in good health. The V gene is TRBV28, the J gene TRBJ1-2; 9 bases match TRBD1. The CDR3 DNA follows: TGTGCCAGCCACCCCCCGACAGGGGGTAACTATGGCTACACCTTC. Amino acids: CASHPPTGGNYGYTF.